The 27 T cell receptor beta chains below were found in one sample sequenced in a study of blood T cells in healthy people across ages. A J-beta primer mix and a sample-barcoded 5' primer were used in a second PCR of about 7 to 12 cycles. TCRdb called the 5' RACE reads again in MiXCR, with one record for every CDR3 protein. This sample carries more than 650,000 distinct CDR3 sequences, roughly 25% of them seen once, and the ten largest clones take 3%. The same data also went into a second study, on T cells of mothers and their children.

The sequenced sample consisted of blood. These TCRs come from a boy aged 5-17 years in good health.

This clonotype was observed many times. The gene calls are TRBV20-1 and TRBJ2-1; 7 nucleotides line up with TRBD1. This CDR3 is built from 15 residues. Germline CDR1 DFQATT, CDR2 SNEGSKA (reference sequence). V lost 5 bases and J lost 0; bases outside the gene matches: 7. For the CDR3, the DNA is TGCAGTGCTGACTCCAGGGGGAGCTCCTACAATGAGCAGTTCTTC. It codes for CSADSRGSSYNEQFF.

V gene TRBV7-9 combines with J gene TRBJ1-1; D not resolved. Germline-derived CDR1 and CDR2 are SEHNR and FQNEAQ (reference sequence). V was shortened by 6 bases and J by 11 bases, with 22 bases between the two germline ends. The CDR3 has 14 amino acids. Written as DNA, the CDR3 is TGTGCCAGCAGGCCACGTTTGCCGGGTCTGGGGGCTTTCTTT. Its translation is CASRPRLPGLGAFF.

This clonotype occurred once. This chain connects TRBV20-1 to TRBJ1-2; D may be TRBD1 (5 bases). The CDR3 length is 13 residues. Germline CDR1 DFQATT, CDR2 SNEGSKA (reference sequence). Between the trimmed V and J ends, which lost 6 bases and 7 bases, there was a span of 18 bases. The CDR3 DNA sequence: TGCAGTGCCAAACGGGGACGGGACCCTGGCTACACCTTC. It is translated as CSAKRGRDPGYTF.

This clonotype is a singleton in its sample. The chain is built from TRBV12-3 or TRBV12-4 and TRBJ1-2, with TRBD1 matching 10 bases. V was pared by 5 bases and J by 7 bases, with 4 bases of the junction left unmatched. This CDR3 is 13 amino acids long. The CDR3 DNA is TGTGCCAGCAGTAGACAGGGGGCGCGTGGCTACACCTTC. This encodes CASSRQGARGYTF.

This clonotype was detected only a few times. The chain carries TRBV28 and TRBJ1-2, with TRBD1 matching 7 bases. Germline V gene lookup returns CDR1 MDHEN and CDR2 SYDVKM. CDR3 size: 13 residues. The ends lost 7 bases at V and 8 bases at J; junction bases unmatched: 10. The CDR3 protein is CASNHRGGDGYTF. The CDR3 DNA reads TGTGCCAGCAATCACAGGGGAGGGGACGGCTACACCTTC.

This clonotype has just a few counts. The chain carries TRBV5-1 and TRBJ1-1; weak D call: TRBD1 (5 bases). The germline V and J ends were trimmed by 1 base and 5 bases, with 12 bases remaining between them. The CDR3 has 14 residues. The germline V gene encodes CDR1 SGHRS and CDR2 YFSETQ. The CDR3 loop reads CASSLQAGSTEAFF. For the CDR3, the DNA is TGCGCCAGCAGCTTGCAGGCAGGGAGTACTGAAGCTTTCTTT.

This clonotype was seen only a few times. This chain connects TRBV6-2 or TRBV6-3 to TRBJ2-3; D gene uncertain. Germline V gene lookup returns CDR1 MNHEY and CDR2 SVGEGT. V dropped 4 bases and J dropped 8 bases, with 16 bases sitting between them. The CDR3 length is 14 residues. The CDR3 region is CASSFRTLSGTQYF. DNA for the CDR3: TGTGCCAGCAGTTTCCGGACCCTCAGTGGTACGCAGTATTTT.

This clonotype was observed a handful of times. The V and J genes are TRBV3-1 and TRBJ2-7; perhaps TRBD2 as D (5 bases). CDR1 and CDR2 from the germline V gene are LGHDT and YNNKEL (reference sequence). Deletions cut 1 base from V and 7 bases from J, with 11 bases between. This CDR3 spans 13 amino acids. CDR3 coding DNA: TGTGCCAGCAGCCAAGTTTTAGCGCAGGAGCAGTACTTC. Amino acid sequence: CASSQVLAQEQYF.

This clonotype was seen only a few times. The chain combines TRBV29-1 with TRBJ2-2, with 8 bases identical to TRBD2. This CDR3 comprises 14 residues. Trimming cost V 5 bases and J 6 bases; bases outside gene matches: 8. Germline V gene data show CDR1 as SQVTM and CDR2 as ANQGSEA. CDR3 residues: CSVRRREAAGELFF. CDR3 nucleotides: TGCAGCGTTAGACGGCGGGAGGCGGCCGGGGAGCTGTTTTTT.

The chain employs TRBV12-3 or TRBV12-4 and TRBJ2-3, with TRBD2 identical over 8 bases. The CDR3 sequence is 17 residues long. V lost 6 bases to trimming and J lost 3 bases; unmatched junction nucleotides: 14. Here the CDR3 DNA reads TGTGCCAGCAGCTCCCAGCGGGGGCGCGCATTAACAGATACGCAGTATTTT. Translated: CASSSQRGRALTDTQYF.

There are a few counts of this clonotype. The chain uses TRBV6-5 and TRBJ1-4, with unresolved D. V lost 8 bases to trimming and J lost 5 bases, with 12 bases between them. Germline V lookup: CDR1 MNHEY, CDR2 SVGAGI. CDR3 length: 13 residues. CDR3 sequence: CASGRTVNEKLFF. CDR3 nucleotides: TGTGCCAGCGGGAGGACGGTGAATGAAAAACTGTTTTTT.

The chain couples TRBV6-5 to TRBJ1-1, with 7 bases lining up with TRBD1. V gave up 0 bases and J gave up 11 bases; unmatched junction bases: 3. CDR3 length equals 12 residues. Germline V gene lookup returns CDR1 MNHEY and CDR2 SVGAGI. CDR3 in DNA: TGTGCCAGCAGTTACTCCACAGGGGTTGCTTTCTTT. Translation: CASSYSTGVAFF.

The genes are TRBV4-2 and TRBJ2-1; the D gene is possibly TRBD2 (6 bases). The CDR3 runs to 14 residues. V dropped 0 bases and J dropped 7 bases, with 10 bases sitting between them. The germline CDR1 and CDR2 sequences are LGHNA and YNFKEQ. CDR3 coding DNA: TGTGCCAGCAGCCAAGATAAGGAGGGAAATGAGCAGTTCTTC. Encoded protein: CASSQDKEGNEQFF.

This chain joins TRBV6-6 and TRBJ1-6, with unresolved D. From germline, CDR1 is MNHNY and CDR2 SVGAGI (reference sequence). This CDR3 comprises 11 residues. The V end lost 6 bases, the J end lost 14 bases, and 11 bases lay between the germline ends. CDR3 sequence reads: CASSLSKTLHF. CDR3 nucleotides: TGTGCCAGCAGCCTGTCAAAAACCCTCCACTTT.

The chain employs TRBV5-1 and TRBJ2-3; TRBD1 aligns across 7 bases. The V and J ends lost 5 bases and 2 bases, in that order; junction bases with no gene match: 8. This CDR3 spans 15 amino acids. Germline CDR1 and CDR2: SGHRS and YFSETQ. The CDR3 loop is CASSWGQLDTDTQYF. In DNA form, the CDR3 reads TGCGCCAGCAGTTGGGGACAGTTAGACACAGATACGCAGTATTTT.

The chain joins TRBV11-1 to TRBJ2-7; maybe TRBD1 (6 bases). CDR3 length equals 15 residues. The germline V and J ends were trimmed by 0 bases and 2 bases, with 11 bases remaining between them. The germline CDR1 and CDR2 sequences are SGHAT and FQDESV (reference sequence). The CDR3 spells CASSLAFGQPYEQYF. The DNA of the CDR3 is TGTGCCAGCAGCTTAGCGTTCGGACAGCCCTACGAGCAGTACTTC.

This clonotype was recorded a few times. The V gene is TRBV10-1, the J gene TRBJ2-1; D uncertain. CDR1 and CDR2 (germline): WNHNN, SYGVQD (reference sequence). V gave up 0 bases and J gave up 6 bases, with 9 bases separating them. The CDR3 totals 14 residues. Written as DNA, the CDR3 is TGCGCCAGCAGTGAGTCGCTAGAGGCCAATGAGCAGTTCTTC. Protein sequence: CASSESLEANEQFF.

This clonotype appeared a few times. The chain has TRBV27 and TRBJ2-1, with D possibly being TRBD1 or TRBD2 (5 bases each). This CDR3 is 13 amino acids long. Germline V gives CDR1 MNHEY, CDR2 SMNVEV (reference sequence). V lost 8 bases and J 0 bases, leaving 8 bases between the germline ends. Here the CDR3 DNA reads TGTGCCAGCTGGGGGAGCTCCTACAATGAGCAGTTCTTC. Protein sequence: CASWGSSYNEQFF.

The chain uses TRBV5-1 and TRBJ2-5; D is possibly TRBD1 (6 bases). CDR3 length: 14 amino acids. V was clipped by 4 bases and J by 2 bases, with 12 bases between them. Germline V lookup: CDR1 SGHRS, CDR2 YFSETQ. CDR3: CASSLEGQQETQYF. The CDR3 coding sequence is TGCGCCAGCAGCCTAGAAGGACAGCAAGAGACCCAGTACTTC.

This clonotype was detected a few times. The rearrangement links TRBV20-1 to TRBJ2-1; a weak D match, TRBD2 (7 bases). The end of the DNA is better explained by TRBJ2-7, so the J call may be wrong. This CDR3 is 12 amino acids long. Germline V gene data show CDR1 as DFQATT and CDR2 as SNEGSKA (reference sequence). The CDR3 nucleotides read TGCAGTGCGGGGAGGGGGGCCTACGAGCAGTACTTC. As protein: CSAGRGAYEQYF.

The chain couples TRBV5-1 to TRBJ2-5; 8 bases are shared with TRBD1. The CDR3 loop spans 14 amino acids. CDR1 SGHRS and CDR2 YFSETQ come from the germline V gene. V was clipped by 1 base and J by 4 bases; unmatched bases: 3. For the CDR3, the DNA is TGCGCCAGCAGCTTGAAACAGGGGGTAGAGACCCAGTACTTC. Its protein product is CASSLKQGVETQYF.

The chain combines TRBV21-1 with TRBJ2-3; the D call in the table, TRBD1, was not verified against the DNA. TRBV21-1 has pseudogene status. The CDR3 consists of 12 residues. The CDR3 region is CASSKRGPTQYF. In nucleotides, the CDR3 is TGTGCCAGCAGCAAACGGGGACCCACTCAGTATTTT.

The rearrangement joins TRBV18 to TRBJ1-1; D call uncertain. V gave up 0 bases and J gave up 8 bases, with 13 bases separating them. The CDR3 is 14 residues long. CDR1 is KGHSH, CDR2 LQKENI, per germline. The CDR3 region has the DNA TGTGCCAGCTCACCACCGTTCAGACCCTCAGAAGCTTTCTTT. It codes for CASSPPFRPSEAFF.

This clonotype was picked up a small number of times. The chain couples TRBV9 to TRBJ2-2, with 8 bases identical to TRBD1. CDR1 is SGDLS, CDR2 YYNGEE, per germline. V shed 3 bases, J shed 0 bases, and the junction held 4 bases outside the gene matches. The CDR3 loop spans 16 amino acids. The CDR3 loop reads CASSELTGANTGELFF. The CDR3 DNA follows: TGTGCCAGCAGCGAGTTGACAGGGGCGAACACCGGGGAGCTGTTTTTT.

This clonotype was found a few times. As DNA, the CDR3 is TGTGCCAGCAGTTTAAGAGGGTTTAAGAAGACCCAGTACTTC. Its protein is CASSLRGFKKTQYF. The genes are TRBV28 and TRBJ2-5; D is perhaps TRBD2 (5 bases). V lost 2 bases and J lost 6, with 13 bases in between. CDR1 and CDR2 from the germline V gene are MDHEN and SYDVKM. The length of the CDR3 is 14 residues.

This chain connects TRBV10-3 to TRBJ2-5; 8 nucleotides match TRBD2. Per germline, CDR1 ENHRY and CDR2 SYGVKD. Unmatched junction bases numbered 8, after V lost 3 bases and J lost 5 bases. The CDR3 runs to 15 residues. CDR3 region: CAISDPGGARETQYF. CDR3 DNA: TGTGCCATCAGTGACCCCGGGGGGGCCCGGGAGACCCAGTACTTC.

The chain combines TRBV29-1 with TRBJ2-7; D is perhaps TRBD1 or TRBD2 (5 bases each). The ends were cut back, 6 bases at V and 8 bases at J, with 20 bases in the middle. In germline, CDR1 is SQVTM, CDR2 ANQGSEA. The CDR3 loop spans 13 amino acids. The CDR3 sequence is CSVLIRDPLQQYF. In DNA, the CDR3 is TGCAGCGTCCTGATCCGGGACCCTCTCCAGCAGTACTTC.